This paragraph covers one T cell receptor beta chain sequence. The data were obtained in a study of blood T cell repertoires in COVID-19. Some clones are missing from TCRdb's copy, which holds only in-frame ones; the method was immunoSEQ multiplex PCR. The table has 200,000 to 250,000 clones, just over 85% seen once. From germline, CDR1 is MNHEY and CDR2 SVGAGI. Trimming took 2 bases from V and 3 from J, leaving 14 bases between them. The CDR3 is made up of 15 amino acids. This chain connects TRBV6-5 to TRBJ2-7; possible D gene TRBD1, 6 bases. The receptor was isolated from a man younger than 45 who had recovered from COVID-19. The sequenced material came from peripheral blood. The CDR3 sequence is CASSYVTGRGYEQYF. CDR3 nucleotides: TGTGCCAGCAGTTACGTCACAGGGAGAGGCTACGAGCAGTACTTC.